The 19 T cell receptor beta chains below all came from one sample that was sequenced in a study of T cells in Graves' hyperthyroidism and ophthalmopathy. RNA transcripts served as the template for amplifying TCR beta CDR3 regions. First-round RT-PCR of the TCR CDR3 relied on the HTBI primer set. TCRdb re-called the multiplex PCR reads with MiXCR, one entry per CDR3 protein. In the table there are nearly 600,000 distinct CDR3 sequences, about 14% of which are singletons. The sample was blood. These receptors were taken from a woman younger than 30 with Graves' ophthalmopathy.

The table lists this clonotype with many counts. The chain couples TRBV28 to TRBJ2-7; D may be TRBD2 (5 bases). The length of the CDR3 is 14 residues. Germline CDR1 reads MDHEN; CDR2 reads SYDVKM. V lost 3 bases and J lost 3, with 12 bases in between. The CDR3 region is CASSLVAGHYEQYF. In nucleotides, the CDR3 is TGTGCCAGCAGTTTGGTGGCGGGCCACTACGAGCAGTACTTC.

This clonotype was recorded many times. V usage is TRBV30 and J usage is TRBJ2-1, with D tentatively TRBD2 (6 bases). V was shortened by 0 bases and J by 8 bases, with 20 bases between the two germline ends. The CDR3 is made up of 16 amino acids. Germline V gene data show CDR1 as GTSNPN and CDR2 as SVGIG (reference sequence). Here the CDR3 reads CAWSVLSQRADYEQFF. As DNA, the CDR3 is TGTGCCTGGAGTGTACTAAGTCAGCGGGCCGATTATGAGCAGTTCTTC.

This clonotype was recorded many times. CDR3 DNA sequence: TGTGCCAGCTCACCACCAAGCGTAGAGACCCAGTACTTC. Translating gives CASSPPSVETQYF. The genes are TRBV18 and TRBJ2-5, with D hard to call. The CDR3 contains 13 residues. The V gene's germline CDR1 is KGHSH and CDR2 LQKENI. The ends were cut back, 0 bases at V and 4 bases at J, with 6 bases in the middle.

Worth noting for this clonotype: This may come from a read error, since a much larger clone is one base off. This sequence joins TRBV6-9 and TRBJ2-3; TRBD2 agrees at 8 bases. The germline V gene has CDR1 MNHGY and CDR2 SVAAGI. The CDR3 is 17 residues long. The CDR3 sequence is CASSSYGRGDQTGTQYF. Written as DNA, the CDR3 is TGTGCCAGCAGTTCTTACGGGAGGGGGGACCAAACAGGTACGCAGTATTTT.

Ten or more counts support this clonotype. CDR3: CSVERSGTGDTQYF. CDR3 bases: TGCAGCGTTGAACGTAGCGGGACCGGAGATACGCAGTATTTT. The chain joins TRBV29-1 to TRBJ2-3; 8 bases fit TRBD2. The trim removed 2 bases at V and 5 bases at J, leaving 6 bases unmatched. Germline V CDR1 and CDR2: SQVTM, ANQGSEA. This CDR3 comprises 14 residues.

This sequence joins TRBV6-5 and TRBJ2-1; D may correspond to TRBD1 or TRBD2 (6 bases each). This CDR3 is 15 amino acids long. Trimming shortened V by 0 bases and J by 6 bases, and 12 bases separated the two germline ends. Germline-derived CDR1 and CDR2 are MNHEY and SVGAGI. The CDR3 DNA reads as TGTGCCAGCAGTTACTCTAGGGGGGTCGGCAATGAGCAGTTCTTC. As protein: CASSYSRGVGNEQFF.

This clonotype occurred many times. The V and J genes are TRBV6-1 and TRBJ2-7; D is uncertain. CDR1 and CDR2 (germline): MNHNS, SASEGT. The CDR3 extends over 13 amino acids. Trimming removed 4 bases from V and 7 bases from J, with 14 bases in between. The CDR3 nucleotides read TGTGCCAGCAGTGTTCGTCCAGTGAGGGAGCAGTACTTC. This encodes CASSVRPVREQYF.

This clonotype was seen repeatedly, ten times or more. The chain employs TRBV28 and TRBJ2-3; TRBD2 matches 14 bases. J gave up 3 bases and V 3 bases, and 5 bases lay outside the gene matches. The CDR3 has 17 amino acids. Looked up from germline, CDR1 is MDHEN and CDR2 is SYDVKM. The CDR3 region has the DNA TGTGCCAGCAGTTTGACTAGCGGGAGGGCCAGGACAGATACGCAGTATTTT. Translated: CASSLTSGRARTDTQYF.

This clonotype was observed many times. This chain uses TRBV6-1 with TRBJ2-2; a possible D gene is TRBD1 (6 bases). Germline CDR1 reads MNHNS; CDR2 reads SASEGT. CDR3 size: 14 residues. The germline V and J ends were trimmed by 6 bases and 6 bases, with 14 bases remaining between them. CDR3 amino acids: CASRPTGFAGELFF. DNA of the CDR3: TGTGCCAGCAGGCCCACAGGGTTCGCCGGGGAGCTGTTTTTT.

This clonotype was observed a handful of times. This chain connects TRBV9 to TRBJ2-7; D tentatively fits TRBD1 or TRBD2 (5 bases each). The CDR3 length is 15 residues. Germline CDR1 reads SGDLS; CDR2 reads YYNGEE. Trimming left V 3 bases short and J 6 bases short, with 19 bases between. The CDR3 nucleotides are TGTGCCAGCAGCGCCGCCGGGGCCTCGCGGAGCGAGCAGTACTTC. Translated: CASSAAGASRSEQYF. Filled out from reference TRBV9 and TRBJ2-7, the complete variable domain reads DSGVTQTPKHLITATGQRVTLRCSPRSGDLSVYWYQQSLDQGLQFLIQYYNGEERAKGNILERFSAQQFPDLHSELNLSSLELGDSALYFCASSAAGASRSEQYFGPGTRLTVT.

This clonotype was detected many times. V gene TRBV24-1 combines with J gene TRBJ2-2; D call uncertain. CDR1 is KGHDR, CDR2 SFDVKD, per germline. The CDR3 length is 14 residues. Deletions cut 3 bases from V and 0 bases from J, with 4 bases between. CDR3 residues: CATSDGTNTGELFF. In DNA form, the CDR3 reads TGTGCCACCAGTGATGGAACGAACACCGGGGAGCTGTTTTTT.

As concerns this clonotype: A much larger clone sits a single nucleotide away, making a read error possible. V is TRBV11-3 and J is TRBJ2-1; TRBD2 is a possible D gene (6 bases). V was clipped by 1 base and J by 7 bases, with 17 bases between them. CDR1 SGHNT and CDR2 YENEEA come from the germline V gene. This CDR3 has 16 amino acids. The chain's CDR3 is CASSLAYGGVGNEQFF. Here the CDR3 DNA reads TGTGCCAGCAGCTTAGCTTACGGCGGGGTGGGGAATGAGCAGTTCTTC. The complete variable domain, with remaining parts taken from reference TRBV11-3 and TRBJ2-1, reads EAGVVQSPRYKIIEKKQPVAFWCNPISGHNTLYWYLQNLGQGPELLIRYENEEAVDDSQLPKDRFSAERLKGVDSTLKIQPAELGDSAVYLCASSLAYGGVGNEQFFGPGTRLTVL.

Ten or more counts support this clonotype. Here the CDR3 reads CASSLSGGRGMYEQFF. CDR3 sequence (DNA): TGTGCCAGCTCCCTTAGTGGCGGGAGAGGGATGTATGAGCAGTTCTTC. This rearrangement joins TRBV12-3 or TRBV12-4 to TRBJ2-1; 7 bases are shared with TRBD2. V was clipped by 8 bases and J by 8 bases; unmatched bases: 18. This CDR3 contains 16 residues.

This rearrangement joins TRBV11-3 to TRBJ1-1; 7 positions match TRBD1. Germline CDR1 reads SGHNT; CDR2 reads YENEEA. V gave up 2 bases and J gave up 6 bases; unmatched junction bases: 3. CDR3 length: 13 residues. Written as DNA, the CDR3 is TGTGCCAGCAGCTTAACAGGGACAGCTGAAGCTTTCTTT. Translating it yields CASSLTGTAEAFF.

On this clonotype itself: A read error may be the cause here, since a much bigger clone is one base away. This rearrangement joins TRBV7-8 to TRBJ2-5; 9 nucleotides align to TRBD2. CDR3 length: 16 residues. V shed 1 base, J shed 6 bases, and the junction held 9 bases outside the gene matches. Germline lookup yields CDR1 SGHVS and CDR2 FQNEAQ. Here the CDR3 reads CASSLGRLAGRKTQYF. The CDR3, as DNA: TGTGCCAGCAGCTTAGGTCGGCTAGCGGGAAGGAAGACCCAGTACTTC.

As regards this clonotype: A read error may produce the germline difference seen at one junction end. The genes are TRBV15 and TRBJ2-1, with a weak D call TRBD1 (5 bases). Germline V lookup: CDR1 LNHNV, CDR2 YYDKDF (reference sequence). The CDR3 is made up of 13 amino acids. Here the CDR3 DNA reads TGTGCCACCAGCAGACAGGGTTACAGTGAGCAGTTCTTC. It is translated as CATSRQGYSEQFF.

This clonotype came up many times. The rearrangement joins TRBV28 to TRBJ2-7, with 9 bases aligning to TRBD1. The CDR3 loop spans 15 amino acids. The V and J ends lost 3 bases and 3 bases, in that order; junction bases with no gene match: 6. Germline V CDR1 and CDR2: MDHEN, SYDVKM. CDR3 sequence: CASSLGDRGSYEQYF. DNA for the CDR3: TGTGCCAGCAGTTTGGGCGACAGGGGGAGCTACGAGCAGTACTTC.

In this sample, this clonotype turned up many times. The J gene is TRBJ1-1, the V gene TRBV25-1; D is undetermined. V lost 2 bases, J lost 1 base, and 20 bases lay in between. This CDR3 comprises 18 residues. The germline V gene encodes CDR1 MGHDK and CDR2 SYGVNS. CDR3 nucleotide sequence: TGTGCCAGCAGTGAAAAAGAGGGAGTGGGAGGGCCGAACACTGAAGCTTTCTTT. This codes for CASSEKEGVGGPNTEAFF.

This clonotype was counted a few times. The chain uses TRBV9 and TRBJ2-1; D not resolved. Germline lookup yields CDR1 SGDLS and CDR2 YYNGEE. Trimming shortened V by 0 bases and J by 5 bases, and 21 bases separated the two germline ends. The length of the CDR3 is 18 residues. The CDR3 region is CASSVDSPDSLINNEQFF. DNA of the CDR3: TGTGCCAGCAGCGTAGATTCCCCCGACTCCCTGATTAACAATGAGCAGTTCTTC.